These 28 T cell receptor beta chains were all obtained from the same sample, sequenced in a study of cytomegalovirus exposure and HLA in healthy donors. PCR was performed using 60 Vbeta and 13 Jbeta primers. Data came from immunoSEQ multiplex PCR; TCRdb stores just in-frame clones and leaves some out. The table records 110,000 to 150,000 clones, over 65% of them present only once. The sample was PBMCs. Receptor source: a woman younger than 45 in good health and CMV-seronegative.

Notes on this clone: This same CDR3 is encoded by further DNA sequences in the sample. The V call is TRBV25-1, the J call TRBJ2-7, with a possible D match to TRBD2 (5 bases). Germline values: CDR1 MGHDK, CDR2 SYGVNS. V was cut by 2 bases and J by 4 bases, with 6 bases left in between. The CDR3 contains 12 residues. The DNA of the CDR3 is TGTGCCAGCAGTGAACCGGGGTACGAGCAGTACTTC. Amino acids: CASSEPGYEQYF.

The V and J genes are TRBV28 and TRBJ2-7, with TRBD2 matching over 7 bases. V gave up 8 bases and J gave up 0 bases; unmatched junction bases: 10. Germline V gene data show CDR1 as MDHEN and CDR2 as SYDVKM. The length of the CDR3 is 15 residues. The CDR3 DNA reads TGTGCCAGCGGGGGGGAGACAGTGAACTCCTACGAGCAGTACTTC. This encodes CASGGETVNSYEQYF.

The chain has TRBV6-5 and TRBJ2-1; no clear D gene. CDR1 MNHEY and CDR2 SVGAGI come from the germline V gene. This CDR3 region has 12 residues. V shed 5 bases and J shed 5 bases, with 7 bases lying between them. DNA of the CDR3: TGTGCCAGCAGTACTCCGGACAATGAGCAGTTCTTC. Its translation is CASSTPDNEQFF.

The chain couples TRBV5-1 to TRBJ2-2; possible D gene TRBD2, 6 bases. The CDR3 length is 14 residues. Germline-derived CDR1 and CDR2 are SGHRS and YFSETQ. V dropped 3 bases and J dropped 0 bases, with 6 bases sitting between them. The CDR3 nucleotides read TGCGCCAGCAGCTCGGGAGCGAACACCGGGGAGCTGTTTTTT. Protein sequence: CASSSGANTGELFF.

As to this clone: Mismatch with germline at one junction end may stem from a read error. V usage is TRBV7-7 and J usage is TRBJ2-7, with D tentatively TRBD1 (6 bases). The CDR3 covers 13 residues. The germline V gene encodes CDR1 SSHAT and CDR2 FNYEAQ (reference sequence). CDR3 nucleotide sequence: TGTGCTAGCAGCCTAGGGGGAGAGTACGAGCAGTACTTC. Amino acid sequence: CASSLGGEYEQYF.

The DNA for the CDR3 is TGTGCCAGTAGTACTCAGGGGAGTACCTACAATGAGCAGTTCTTC. Protein sequence: CASSTQGSTYNEQFF. The chain has TRBV19 and TRBJ2-1; TRBD1 might be the D (6 bases). The CDR3 is 15 amino acids. Germline lookup yields CDR1 LNHDA and CDR2 SQIVND (reference sequence). V was shortened by 4 bases and J by 2 bases, with 12 bases between the two germline ends. The variable domain in full, with the rest retrieved from reference TRBV19 and TRBJ2-1, is DGGITQSPKYLFRKEGQNVTLSCEQNLNHDAMYWYRQDPGQGLRLIYYSQIVNDFQKGDIAEGYSVSREKKESFPLTVTSAQKNPTAFYLCASSTQGSTYNEQFFGPGTRLTVL.

CDR3 DNA: TGTGCCGCCCGGCAGGCAGGTTACACCGGGGAGCTGTTTTTT. It encodes CAARQAGYTGELFF. The V gene is TRBV27, the J gene TRBJ2-2; D unresolved. Trimming removed 11 bases at V and 3 bases at J, with 16 bases between. The germline CDR1 and CDR2 sequences are MNHEY and SMNVEV (reference sequence). The CDR3 consists of 14 residues.

This chain joins TRBV28 and TRBJ2-7; D is uncertain. Germline CDR1 MDHEN, CDR2 SYDVKM. The CDR3 extends over 17 amino acids. The V end lost 2 bases, the J end lost 0 bases, and 17 bases lay between the germline ends. The CDR3 DNA is TGTGCCAGCAGTTTACGAAACTTAGCCGGAATCTCCTACGAGCAGTACTTC. Translated: CASSLRNLAGISYEQYF.

V is TRBV4-1 and J is TRBJ2-3; TRBD2 matches 12 bases. The germline V gene has CDR1 MGHRA and CDR2 YSYEKL. The V segment lost 7 bases and the J segment 2 bases; nucleotides outside the gene matches: 4. The CDR3 runs to 15 residues. The CDR3 sequence is CASKGLAGSTDTQYF. DNA for the CDR3: TGCGCCAGCAAGGGACTAGCGGGCTCCACAGATACGCAGTATTTT.

This clone was picked up a small number of times. The chain uses TRBV5-6 and TRBJ1-3; tentative D call: TRBD1 (5 bases). CDR3 length: 14 amino acids. CDR1 SGHDT and CDR2 YYEEEE come from the germline V gene. The V end was cut by 2 bases, the J end by 0 bases, with 6 bases between. CDR3 loop: CASSLRGSGNTIYF. In DNA form, the CDR3 reads TGTGCCAGCAGCTTAAGGGGCTCTGGAAACACCATATATTTT.

The V call is TRBV27, the J call TRBJ2-7, with D perhaps matching TRBD2 (6 bases). Germline V gene sequence: CDR1 MNHEY, CDR2 SMNVEV (reference sequence). The V end lost 0 bases, the J end lost 0 bases, and 21 bases lay between the germline ends. This CDR3 region has 19 residues. CDR3 amino acids: CASSLSARPMSGPSYEQYF. The CDR3 nucleotides are TGTGCCAGCAGTTTATCGGCTCGCCCGATGAGCGGGCCCTCCTACGAGCAGTACTTC.

The V call is TRBV6-1, the J call TRBJ2-5, with a weak D call TRBD2 (5 bases). Germline assignment: CDR1 MNHNS and CDR2 SASEGT. V was cut by 5 bases and J by 2 bases, with 12 bases left in between. The CDR3 has 14 residues. This CDR3 is CASSSDWFQETQYF. The CDR3 nucleotides are TGTGCCAGCAGTTCGGACTGGTTTCAAGAGACCCAGTACTTC.

This rearrangement joins TRBV28 to TRBJ2-1; 8 positions match TRBD1. Germline V gives CDR1 MDHEN, CDR2 SYDVKM. V gave up 5 bases and J gave up 0 bases; unmatched junction bases: 9. The CDR3 is 17 residues long. CDR3 sequence reads: CASSPPGQVRSYNEQFF. The CDR3 bases are TGTGCCAGCAGTCCGCCGGGACAGGTCCGCTCCTACAATGAGCAGTTCTTC.

This chain links TRBV28 with TRBJ1-1; D might be TRBD1 (6 bases). The CDR3 is 17 amino acids. The germline V and J ends were trimmed by 2 bases and 0 bases, with 16 bases remaining between them. Germline-derived CDR1 and CDR2 are MDHEN and SYDVKM. The CDR3 DNA reads TGTGCCAGCAGTTTAACAGGGAGTGAGACCATGAACACTGAAGCTTTCTTT. It codes for CASSLTGSETMNTEAFF.

For this clone: The junction departs from the called germline gene at one end, perhaps through a read error. The rearrangement uses TRBV7-9 and TRBJ1-5, with a possible D match to TRBD1 (6 bases). The CDR3 is 12 residues long. CDR1 and CDR2 from the germline V gene are SEHNR and FQNEAQ (reference sequence). CDR3 bases: TGTTCCAGCAGCAAAGGGGGGGGGCCCCAGCATTTT. Protein: CSSSKGGGPQHF.

The rearrangement joins TRBV6-5 to TRBJ2-7; D might be TRBD2 (6 bases). V lost 6 bases, J lost 6 bases, and 18 bases lay in between. Looked up from germline, CDR1 is MNHEY and CDR2 is SVGAGI. The CDR3 is 14 residues long. The CDR3 sequence is CASRRDSVLCEQYV. CDR3 in DNA: TGTGCCAGCAGGCGGGATAGCGTTCTGTGCGAGCAGTACGTC.

V gene TRBV6-5 combines with J gene TRBJ1-6, with TRBD1 matching over 7 bases. The CDR3 sequence is 13 residues long. Germline V gene data show CDR1 as MNHEY and CDR2 as SVGAGI. The J segment lost 5 bases and the V segment lost 8 bases, leaving 3 bases of the junction unmatched. Here the CDR3 reads CASADRDNSPLHF. CDR3 nucleotide sequence: TGTGCCAGCGCCGACAGGGATAATTCACCCCTCCACTTT.

The gene calls are TRBV10-3 and TRBJ2-1, with D possibly being TRBD2 (5 bases). Germline V gene sequence: CDR1 ENHRY, CDR2 SYGVKD. The CDR3 is 13 residues long. V was clipped by 4 bases and J by 5 bases, with 9 bases between them. CDR3 sequence: CAISVSGNNEQFF. The CDR3 DNA is TGTGCCATCAGTGTTTCGGGGAACAATGAGCAGTTCTTC.

V and J are TRBV12-5 and TRBJ2-3, with 11 bases identical to TRBD2. With V trimmed by 0 bases and J by 4 bases, 3 bases remained unmatched. This CDR3 is built from 16 residues. Germline values: CDR1 LGHNT, CDR2 FRNRAP. The CDR3 DNA reads TGTGCTAGTGGTTTGGTAGGACTAGCGGGCGCAGATACGCAGTATTTT. Amino acid sequence: CASGLVGLAGADTQYF.

This chain links TRBV7-9 with TRBJ2-5; 12 positions agree with TRBD1. The length of the CDR3 is 15 residues. Trimming at V came to 5 bases and at J to 5 bases, leaving 6 bases not matched to a gene. The V gene's germline CDR1 is SEHNR and CDR2 FQNEAQ (reference sequence). The CDR3 DNA sequence: TGTGCCAGCAGCAATCCCGGGACAGGGGGCGAGACCCAGTACTTC. Amino acid sequence: CASSNPGTGGETQYF.

The rearrangement links TRBV6-6 to TRBJ1-6; 7 bases are a match to TRBD1. Trimming at V came to 2 bases and at J to 6 bases, leaving 1 base not matched to a gene. This CDR3 has 14 residues. Germline lookup yields CDR1 MNHNY and CDR2 SVGAGI (reference sequence). The CDR3, as DNA: TGTGCCAGCAGTTACGGGGACAGTAATTCACCCCTCCACTTT. It codes for CASSYGDSNSPLHF.

The chain has TRBV28 and TRBJ2-3; no definite D call. The CDR3 has 16 residues. V lost 3 bases and J 0 bases, leaving 13 bases between the germline ends. Germline V gene lookup returns CDR1 MDHEN and CDR2 SYDVKM. The CDR3 DNA follows: TGTGCCAGCAGTTTGGCCGGAGATGCTAGCACAGATACGCAGTATTTT. Translating it yields CASSLAGDASTDTQYF.

V and J are TRBV7-8 and TRBJ1-3, with unresolved D. V was cut by 3 bases and J by 4 bases, with 10 bases left in between. CDR1 and CDR2 (germline): SGHVS, FQNEAQ. The CDR3 has 14 residues. The CDR3 spells CASSFPGSGNTIYF. The CDR3 DNA is TGTGCCAGCAGCTTTCCGGGGTCGGGAAACACCATATATTTT.

This clone has a handful of counts. The chain couples TRBV5-1 to TRBJ1-2, with 12 bases that match TRBD1. There are 14 residues in the CDR3. In germline, CDR1 is SGHRS, CDR2 YFSETQ. V shed 3 bases, J shed 7 bases, and the junction held 4 bases outside the gene matches. CDR3 sequence (DNA): TGCGCCAGCAGCTCCGGGACAGGGGGCGTTGGCTACACCTTC. Amino acids: CASSSGTGGVGYTF.

V usage is TRBV12-5 and J usage is TRBJ1-2; 10 positions match TRBD1. Germline lookup yields CDR1 LGHNT and CDR2 FRNRAP. The junction had 7 bases not matched to a gene; V was cut back by 5 bases and J by 7 bases. CDR3 length: 14 residues. For the CDR3, the DNA is TGTGCTAGTGGTCCCGGGGACAGGGGCCGTGGCTACACCTTC. Its protein product is CASGPGDRGRGYTF.

Concerning this clone itself: The sample carries other DNA sequences with the same CDR3. The chain uses TRBV28 and TRBJ2-1; D is undetermined. The germline V gene has CDR1 MDHEN and CDR2 SYDVKM. Trimming left V 2 bases short and J 5 bases short, with 4 bases between. The CDR3 covers 12 residues. This CDR3 reads CASSLGHNEQFF. The CDR3 bases are TGTGCCAGCAGTTTAGGCCACAATGAGCAGTTCTTC.

Comment on this clone: The sample has other DNA sequences that encode this CDR3 too. J is TRBJ1-2 and V is TRBV7-9; D remains unclear. This CDR3 has 12 amino acids. Germline V gene lookup returns CDR1 SEHNR and CDR2 FQNEAQ (reference sequence). The V and J ends lost 2 bases and 7 bases respectively, with 8 bases between them. Here the CDR3 DNA reads TGTGCCAGCAGCTTAACGGGGTCTGGCTACACCTTC. Its protein is CASSLTGSGYTF.

The rearrangement joins TRBV28 to TRBJ2-7; 10 bases agree with TRBD1. The V gene's germline CDR1 is MDHEN and CDR2 SYDVKM. This CDR3 has 16 amino acids. The J segment lost 2 bases and the V segment lost 6 bases, leaving 10 bases of the junction unmatched. The DNA for the CDR3 is TGTGCCAGCAGCCCTCTTCCGGGACAGGGGACCTACGAGCAGTACGTC. It specifies CASSPLPGQGTYEQYV.